This record concerns one T cell receptor beta chain sequence. CDR1 and CDR2 from the germline V gene are LNHDA and SQIVND (reference sequence). The CDR3 is made up of 14 amino acids. V shed 4 bases and J 4 bases; nucleotides not matched to a gene: 4. These data belong to a study of blood T cell repertoires in COVID-19. Sequenced by immunoSEQ multiplex PCR; TCRdb stores in-frame clones only, minus some. Of 80,000 or so clones in the sample, around three quarters are singletons; the top ten hold around 4.8%. The receptor was isolated from a woman between 70 and 85 years old with acute or convalescent COVID-19. V gene TRBV19 combines with J gene TRBJ1-2; 9 bases fit TRBD1. The source material was peripheral blood. CDR3 coding DNA: TGTGCCAGTAGTAAACAGGGGGCGGTCTATGGCTACACCTTC. This sequence encodes CASSKQGAVYGYTF.